The 11 T cell receptor beta chains given below trace back to one sample, sequenced in a study of blood T cells in healthy people across ages. Then a second PCR, running about 7 to 11 cycles, was carried out with a sample-barcoded 5' primer and a J-beta primer mix. MiXCR, applied by TCRdb to the 5' RACE reads, yields one record per CDR3 protein. The profile shows hundreds of thousands of distinct CDR3 sequences, roughly 21% of them singletons. Sequenced input: blood. Source of these receptors: a man aged 65 to 79 in good health.

The sample holds many counts of this clonotype. This rearrangement joins TRBV6-2 or TRBV6-3 to TRBJ1-2; tentative D call: TRBD1 (5 bases). The V gene lost 0 bases and the J gene lost 3 bases, with 11 bases spanning the gap. Germline CDR1 MNHEY, CDR2 SVGEGT. CDR3 size: 15 residues. The CDR3 sequence is CASSYSGGSDYGYTF. DNA for the CDR3: TGTGCCAGCAGTTACTCGGGGGGGTCCGACTATGGCTACACCTTC.

This clonotype appeared a few times. The rearrangement links TRBV6-5 to TRBJ2-3, with D maybe TRBD2 (6 bases). V was clipped by 2 bases and J by 2 bases, with 14 bases between them. From germline, CDR1 is MNHEY and CDR2 SVGAGI. The CDR3 has 16 amino acids. CDR3 region: CASSYGTGAHTDTQYF. As DNA, the CDR3 is TGTGCCAGCAGTTACGGAACGGGAGCGCACACAGATACGCAGTATTTT.

This clonotype occurred a few times. A read error may account for a junction end that differs from germline. The chain carries TRBV20-1 and TRBJ2-5, with a weak D call TRBD2 (6 bases). The J call may be mistaken, given a closer DNA end match to TRBJ2-7. Germline V gene data show CDR1 as DFQATT and CDR2 as SNEGSKA (reference sequence). The CDR3 extends over 13 amino acids. The CDR3 bases are TGTAGTGCACCGGGAGAGAGGACCTACGAGCAGTACTTC. Translating it yields CSAPGERTYEQYF.

The genes are TRBV19 and TRBJ2-5; D not certain. In germline, CDR1 is LNHDA, CDR2 SQIVND (reference sequence). V shed 3 bases and J shed 7 bases, with 12 bases lying between them. The CDR3 is made up of 13 amino acids. The chain's CDR3 is CASSMGSLRTQYF. The DNA for the CDR3 is TGTGCCAGTAGTATGGGATCGCTACGGACCCAGTACTTC.

The chain couples TRBV7-2 to TRBJ2-5, with TRBD2 identical over 15 bases. The germline V gene has CDR1 SGHTA and CDR2 FQGNSA. The CDR3 has 17 amino acids. V shed 4 bases and J 4 bases; nucleotides not matched to a gene: 7. The CDR3 protein is CASSSGQGLAGGETQYF. Written as DNA, the CDR3 is TGTGCCAGCAGCTCCGGACAGGGACTAGCGGGAGGAGAGACCCAGTACTTC. The full variable domain, completed using reference TRBV7-2 and TRBJ2-5, is GAGVSQSPSNKVTEKGKDVELRCDPISGHTALYWYRQSLGQGLEFLIYFQGNSAPDKSGLPSDRFSAERTGGSVSTLTIQRTQQEDSAVYLCASSSGQGLAGGETQYFGPGTRLLVL.

This clonotype came up many times. This chain connects TRBV2 to TRBJ2-1; D tentatively reads TRBD1 or TRBD2 (5 bases each). The CDR3 is 14 amino acids. The V gene lost 6 bases and the J gene lost 7 bases, with 16 bases spanning the gap. CDR1 and CDR2 (germline): SNHLY, FYNNEI. DNA of the CDR3: TGTGCCAGCAGCCTAGAGGGGTCTCGGAATGAGCAGTTCTTC. The encoded protein is CASSLEGSRNEQFF.

The J gene is TRBJ2-5, the V gene TRBV18; D is unclear. Per germline, CDR1 KGHSH and CDR2 LQKENI. The CDR3 loop spans 14 amino acids. V gave up 3 bases and J gave up 5 bases, with 13 bases separating them. The CDR3 sequence: CASSPNPSGETQYF. The CDR3 nucleotides read TGTGCCAGCTCACCCAATCCGTCTGGGGAGACCCAGTACTTC.

The chain links TRBV6-6 to TRBJ1-4; D gene uncertain. The CDR3 has 14 amino acids. V was clipped by 7 bases and J by 0 bases, with 9 bases between them. Germline V lookup: CDR1 MNHNY, CDR2 SVGAGI (reference sequence). The CDR3 DNA reads TGTGCCAGCACTTCAGTTGCAACTAATGAAAAACTGTTTTTT. Its protein product is CASTSVATNEKLFF.

The sample holds many counts of this clonotype. This chain uses TRBV7-3 with TRBJ2-3; TRBD2 is a possible D gene (5 bases). Trimming took off 1 base at V and 0 bases at J, with 8 bases between the two ends. The germline gives CDR1 SGHTA, CDR2 FQGTGA. The CDR3 length is 15 residues. The CDR3 region is CASSLKGGSTDTQYF. The DNA of the CDR3 is TGTGCCAGCAGCTTAAAGGGCGGGAGCACAGATACGCAGTATTTT. The whole variable domain, filled in from reference TRBV7-3 and TRBJ2-3, reads GAGVSQTPSNKVTEKGKYVELRCDPISGHTALYWYRQSLGQGPEFLIYFQGTGAADDSGLPNDRFFAVRPEGSVSTLKIQRTERGDSAVYLCASSLKGGSTDTQYFGPGTRLTVL.

This clonotype was counted a few times. The CDR3 reads CASSIAMNTEAFF. CDR3 nucleotide sequence: TGTGCCAGCAGCATCGCCATGAACACTGAAGCTTTCTTT. V usage is TRBV9 and J usage is TRBJ1-1; D unclear. V was clipped by 4 bases and J by 0 bases, with 7 bases between them. Germline CDR1 reads SGDLS; CDR2 reads YYNGEE. This CDR3 is 13 amino acids long.

This clonotype was observed a few times. V and J are TRBV4-1 and TRBJ2-1; TRBD2 agrees at 11 bases. In germline, CDR1 is MGHRA, CDR2 YSYEKL. V was clipped by 0 bases and J by 5 bases; unmatched bases: 6. CDR3 length: 17 residues. The CDR3 DNA is TGCGCCAGCAGCCAAGATCGAACTAGCGGGAGCAACAATGAGCAGTTCTTC. Translating it yields CASSQDRTSGSNNEQFF.